This entry describes one T cell receptor beta chain. Antigen unknown. An end of the junction does not agree with germline; a read error may underlie this. This specimen belongs to a study of shared clonotypes between healthy human individuals. Findings of the study overall: In having few donors, the study represented limited genetic and exposure-history diversity.

The donors were adults (healthy and HIV-negative) with no recent acute infections or vaccinations. Here immunoSEQ multiplex PCR was the method, and the copy in TCRdb shows in-frame clones only, minus some. This table has some 450,000 clones, 75% to 80% appearing once. The CDR3 has 12 amino acids. Germline V gene sequence: CDR1 KGHSH, CDR2 LQKENI. Sequencing was carried out using PBMCs. The sequence was collected from a woman in her 40s in good health. Some clones in this sample may be carry-over from other donors' samples. The gene calls are TRBV18 and TRBJ2-3; D is unclear. CDR3 region: CASTPDADTQYF. CDR3 coding DNA: TGTGCCAGCACACCAGACGCAGATACGCAGTATTTT.